Below are 29 T cell receptor beta chains sequenced from a single sample in a study of OX40 agonist ivuxolimab in advanced cancers. Profiled with immunoSEQ multiplex PCR; TCRdb holds only in-frame clones, not every one. The sample has some 80,000 clones; 90% to 95% are singletons. The source material was CD4+ or CD8+ T cells sorted from blood, sampled in a trial of the OX40 agonist ivuxolimab. The receptors stem from an adult with an advanced solid tumor such as melanoma, head and neck, liver or kidney cancer.

The V gene is TRBV6-5, the J gene TRBJ2-5, with D tentatively TRBD2 (6 bases). The CDR3 is 14 amino acids. Germline assignment: CDR1 MNHEY and CDR2 SVGAGI. V was clipped by 7 bases and J by 9 bases, with 21 bases between them. The CDR3 bases are TGTGCCAGCAACCAACCGGGACTCCAAACGGCCCAGTACTTC. This gives the protein CASNQPGLQTAQYF.

The chain uses TRBV7-9 and TRBJ1-1; D is unresolved. The CDR3 contains 13 residues. Germline assignment: CDR1 SEHNR and CDR2 FQNEAQ (reference sequence). The V gene lost 8 bases and the J gene lost 0 bases, with 10 bases spanning the gap. The CDR3 region is CASVRLVNTEAFF. The CDR3 nucleotides are TGTGCCAGCGTTCGGCTAGTGAACACTGAAGCTTTCTTT.

This chain joins TRBV11-3 and TRBJ2-1; a weak D match, TRBD1 (5 bases). V was clipped by 1 base and J by 9 bases, with 7 bases between them. This CDR3 is 12 amino acids long. The V gene's germline CDR1 is SGHNT and CDR2 YENEEA. This chain's CDR3 is CASSLGTREQFF. As DNA, the CDR3 is TGTGCCAGCAGCTTAGGGACACGTGAGCAGTTCTTC.

V and J are TRBV28 and TRBJ2-5, with 10 positions matching TRBD2. The CDR3 contains 15 residues. In germline, CDR1 is MDHEN, CDR2 SYDVKM. The junction had 4 bases not matched to a gene; V was cut back by 3 bases and J by 3 bases. CDR3 nucleotides: TGTGCCAGCAGTTTTTGGCTAGCGGGAGAAGAGACCCAGTACTTC. Protein product: CASSFWLAGEETQYF.

This chain uses TRBV5-4 with TRBJ2-2; 12 nucleotides align to TRBD2. This CDR3 has 16 residues. CDR1 is SGHNT and CDR2 is YYREEE in the germline V gene (reference sequence). The trim removed 1 base at V and 6 bases at J, leaving 4 bases unmatched. CDR3 in amino acids: CASSLLAGGSSGELFF. The CDR3 coding sequence is TGTGCCAGCAGCTTGCTAGCGGGAGGGAGCTCCGGGGAGCTGTTTTTT.

The chain has TRBV4-3 and TRBJ1-1; a weak D match, TRBD1 (5 bases). The germline V gene has CDR1 LGHNA and CDR2 YSLEER. This CDR3 is 14 amino acids long. V dropped 4 bases and J dropped 1 base, with 10 bases sitting between them. CDR3: CASSLGQGNTEAFF. CDR3 nucleotides: TGCGCCAGCAGCCTTGGTCAGGGGAACACTGAAGCTTTCTTT.

The chain couples TRBV29-1 to TRBJ1-3, with D hard to call. Germline V lookup: CDR1 SQVTM, CDR2 ANQGSEA. The germline V and J ends were trimmed by 2 bases and 4 bases, with 6 bases remaining between them. CDR3 length equals 12 residues. This CDR3 reads CSVERQGNTIYF. Written as DNA, the CDR3 is TGCAGCGTTGAACGGCAGGGAAACACCATATATTTT.

V and J are TRBV7-9 and TRBJ2-5; no reliable D call. The V and J ends lost 4 bases and 4 bases respectively, with 10 bases between them. The CDR3 totals 13 residues. From germline, CDR1 is SEHNR and CDR2 FQNEAQ (reference sequence). In nucleotides, the CDR3 is TGTGCCAGCAGCTCCCGTCCCATAGAGACCCAGTACTTC. It yields the protein CASSSRPIETQYF.

V is TRBV6-1 and J is TRBJ1-2, with a possible D match to TRBD1 (6 bases). The germline CDR1 and CDR2 sequences are MNHNS and SASEGT. V was trimmed by 7 bases and J by 2 bases, leaving 17 bases between them. The length of the CDR3 is 15 residues. CDR3 sequence (DNA): TGTGCCAGCATGCGTTCGCGGGACACGAACTATGGCTACACCTTC. Its protein is CASMRSRDTNYGYTF.

The V and J genes are TRBV11-3 and TRBJ2-1, with 12 bases matching TRBD2. V dropped 3 bases and J dropped 8; count of bases not matched to a gene: 11. This CDR3 has 17 residues. Per the germline V gene, CDR1 is SGHNT and CDR2 is YENEEA. The CDR3 bases are TGTGCCAGCAGCTTTTCCGGGACTAGCGGGCCTGTATATGAGCAGTTCTTC. Amino acids: CASSFSGTSGPVYEQFF.

This chain connects TRBV7-3 to TRBJ2-5; D perhaps matches TRBD2 (6 bases). The CDR3 has 13 residues. Trimming pared 5 bases from V and 5 bases from J, leaving 12 bases between. Germline loops: CDR1 SGHTA, CDR2 FQGTGA. The DNA of the CDR3 is TGTGCCAGCAGCCCCCACGGGGGTGAGACCCAGTACTTC. This sequence encodes CASSPHGGETQYF.

The chain couples TRBV7-6 to TRBJ2-2, with 8 bases matching TRBD2. The CDR3 totals 15 residues. V was pared by 3 bases and J by 3 bases, with 3 bases of the junction left unmatched. Germline CDR1 is SGHVS and CDR2 is FNYEAQ. The CDR3 is CASSFSGTYTGELFF. In nucleotides, the CDR3 is TGTGCCAGCAGCTTTAGCGGGACGTACACCGGGGAGCTGTTTTTT. The full variable domain, its missing parts supplied by reference TRBV7-6 and TRBJ2-2, is GAGVSQSPRYKVTKRGQDVALRCDPISGHVSLYWYRQALGQGPEFLTYFNYEAQQDKSGLPNDRFSAERPEGSISTLTIQRTEQRDSAMYRCASSFSGTYTGELFFGEGSRLTVL.

The chain has TRBV9 and TRBJ2-6, with D perhaps matching TRBD2 (5 bases). The CDR3 covers 18 residues. CDR1 and CDR2 from the germline V gene are SGDLS and YYNGEE. V lost 0 bases and J lost 2, with 15 bases in between. The DNA of the CDR3 is TGTGCCAGCAGCGTAGCTGGTGGAGGCCCAACTGGGGCCAACGTCCTGACTTTC. This codes for CASSVAGGGPTGANVLTF.

The chain joins TRBV6-6 to TRBJ2-7; 12 nucleotides match TRBD2. CDR3 length equals 15 residues. V gave up 6 bases and J gave up 7 bases; unmatched junction bases: 10. Germline assignment: CDR1 MNHNY and CDR2 SVGAGI (reference sequence). The chain's CDR3 is CASRKSSGRAREQYF. DNA for the CDR3: TGTGCCAGCAGAAAATCTAGCGGGAGGGCCCGAGAGCAGTACTTC.

This chain links TRBV11-3 with TRBJ2-1; D may be TRBD2 (7 bases). The CDR3 loop spans 16 amino acids. Germline V gives CDR1 SGHNT, CDR2 YENEEA. The V end was cut by 0 bases, the J end by 2 bases, with 11 bases between. CDR3 sequence: CASSLDGGGPYNEQFF. CDR3 in DNA: TGTGCCAGCAGCTTAGATGGCGGGGGCCCCTACAATGAGCAGTTCTTC.

This chain connects TRBV11-2 to TRBJ1-4; tentative D call: TRBD1 (5 bases). This CDR3 spans 13 amino acids. From germline, CDR1 is SGHAT and CDR2 FQNNGV. Trimming left V 1 base short and J 7 bases short, with 7 bases between. The CDR3 bases are TGTGCCAGCAGCTTAGGGGGGGTTGAAAAACTGTTTTTT. This translates into CASSLGGVEKLFF.

The chain links TRBV5-6 to TRBJ1-5; the D gene is possibly TRBD1 (6 bases). The V gene's germline CDR1 is SGHDT and CDR2 YYEEEE. V lost 4 bases and J lost 1, with 9 bases in between. There are 14 residues in the CDR3. CDR3 coding DNA: TGTGCCAGCAGCCGAACAGGGAGCAATCAGCCCCAGCATTTT. Its protein product is CASSRTGSNQPQHF.

The CDR3: CASSVAPRGATQYF. CDR3 DNA: TGTGCCAGCAGCGTAGCCCCCCGGGGGGCGACCCAGTACTTC. The chain links TRBV9 to TRBJ2-7; D may be TRBD2 (7 bases). Gene TRBJ2-5 matches the end of the DNA better, so the J call may be wrong. The germline V gene has CDR1 SGDLS and CDR2 YYNGEE. This CDR3 is 14 amino acids long.

The gene calls are TRBV28 and TRBJ1-2, with 7 bases fitting TRBD1. Germline V CDR1 and CDR2: MDHEN, SYDVKM. Germline trimming cut 4 bases from V and 7 bases from J; bases unmatched to any gene: 6. The CDR3 extends over 13 amino acids. The CDR3 bases are TGTGCCAGCAGTTCCCAGGGGGTCTCTGGCTACACCTTC. Translation: CASSSQGVSGYTF.

This chain connects TRBV30 to TRBJ2-3, with 15 bases that match TRBD2. V gave up 2 bases and J gave up 1 base; unmatched junction bases: 4. The CDR3 loop spans 17 amino acids. Germline V gene data show CDR1 as GTSNPN and CDR2 as SVGIG (reference sequence). The CDR3 DNA is TGTGCCTGGAGTCCGGGGACTAGCGGGAGGCGCACAGATACGCAGTATTTT. Its protein is CAWSPGTSGRRTDTQYF.

This clone came up a few times. The rearrangement joins TRBV6-5 to TRBJ1-5; D is uncertain. The V end was cut by 2 bases, the J end by 5 bases, with 7 bases between. The CDR3 runs to 13 residues. Germline V gene sequence: CDR1 MNHEY, CDR2 SVGAGI. The CDR3 region is CASSYARDQPQHF. As DNA, the CDR3 is TGTGCCAGCAGTTACGCTCGGGATCAGCCCCAGCATTTT.

The rearrangement links TRBV6-5 to TRBJ2-7, with D maybe TRBD1 (6 bases). The CDR3 is 16 residues long. Per germline, CDR1 MNHEY and CDR2 SVGAGI. Trimming left V 0 bases short and J 2 bases short, with 14 bases between. The CDR3 region is CASSYSRAGAAYEQYF. In nucleotides, the CDR3 is TGTGCCAGCAGTTACTCGAGAGCAGGGGCCGCCTACGAGCAGTACTTC.

This clone occurred once. DNA of the CDR3: TGTGCCAGCAGTCGAAACAAGGGCGTAGATACGCAGTATTTT. Amino acid sequence: CASSRNKGVDTQYF. This chain uses TRBV7-3 with TRBJ2-3; D call uncertain. V lost 6 bases and J lost 5, with 15 bases in between. Germline CDR1 SGHTA, CDR2 FQGTGA. The CDR3 is 14 amino acids.

This rearrangement joins TRBV7-3 to TRBJ2-2; D is ambiguous. Deletions cut 3 bases from V and 1 base from J, with 3 bases between. The CDR3 runs 13 residues. Germline-derived CDR1 and CDR2 are SGHTA and FQGTGA. For the CDR3, the DNA is TGTGCCAGCAGCTTTCTGAACACCGGGGAGCTGTTTTTT. Residues: CASSFLNTGELFF.

The chain uses TRBV29-1 and TRBJ2-1; no reliable D call. V dropped 6 bases and J dropped 6 bases, with 15 bases sitting between them. Per the germline V gene, CDR1 is SQVTM and CDR2 is ANQGSEA. The CDR3 loop spans 13 amino acids. This CDR3 is CSVSRYPLNEQFF. The CDR3, as DNA: TGCAGCGTCAGTCGTTATCCCCTCAATGAGCAGTTCTTC.

This clone was recorded once. The rearrangement links TRBV7-9 to TRBJ1-3; D not certain. V was pared by 5 bases and J by 3 bases, with 14 bases between. CDR1 and CDR2 (germline): SEHNR, FQNEAQ (reference sequence). This CDR3 spans 15 amino acids. In DNA, the CDR3 is TGTGCCAGCAGCCCCGGACGGAACAATGGAAACACCATATATTTT. Residues: CASSPGRNNGNTIYF.

This sequence joins TRBV7-3 and TRBJ2-2, with TRBD2 identical over 7 bases. The trim removed 2 bases at V and 8 bases at J, leaving 2 bases unmatched. Germline loops: CDR1 SGHTA, CDR2 FQGTGA. The CDR3 consists of 13 residues. CDR3 bases: TGTGCCAGCAGCTTACGCGGGGGAGGGGAGCTGTTTTTT. This gives the protein CASSLRGGGELFF.

The genes are TRBV7-2 and TRBJ1-1; 9 nucleotides agree with TRBD1. J lost 6 bases, V lost 5 bases, and 7 bases had no gene match. Per germline, CDR1 SGHTA and CDR2 FQGNSA. This CDR3 comprises 14 residues. The CDR3 sequence is CASSPWDRAAEAFF. For the CDR3, the DNA is TGTGCCAGCAGCCCTTGGGACAGGGCCGCTGAAGCTTTCTTT.

The V and J genes are TRBV18 and TRBJ1-5, with TRBD1 matching 8 bases. Trimming cost V 3 bases and J 4 bases; bases outside gene matches: 5. The germline CDR1 and CDR2 sequences are KGHSH and LQKENI. This CDR3 is built from 15 residues. CDR3 sequence (DNA): TGTGCCAGCTCACCGGGGCAGGGGGCGAATCAGCCCCAGCATTTT. This codes for CASSPGQGANQPQHF. Filled out from reference TRBV18 and TRBJ1-5, the complete variable domain reads NAGVMQNPRHLVRRRGQEARLRCSPMKGHSHVYWYRQLPEEGLKFMVYLQKENIIDESGMPKERFSAEFPKEGPSILRIQQVVRGDSAAYFCASSPGQGANQPQHFGDGTRLSIL.